Shown below are 31 T cell receptor beta chains from a single sample sequenced in a study of OX40 agonist ivuxolimab in advanced cancers. Library creation used the immunoSEQ multiplex PCR assay. The immuneACCESS repertoire file appears here via TCRdb, limited to in-frame rearrangements. These files lack a portion of the clones; in checked studies, under half of the deficit traces to unresolved V genes, and the cause of the others is not known. This sample holds around 67,000 clones; about 85% were observed only once. The ten largest clones represent 1.3% of the sample. Sequencing used CD4+ or CD8+ T cells sorted from blood, obtained in a trial of the OX40 agonist ivuxolimab. These receptors originate from an adult with an advanced solid tumor such as melanoma, head and neck, liver or kidney cancer.

The J gene is TRBJ2-2, the V gene TRBV15; D is unclear. This CDR3 spans 14 amino acids. Trimming pared 4 bases from V and 0 bases from J, leaving 6 bases between. CDR1 LNHNV and CDR2 YYDKDF come from the germline V gene (reference sequence). This CDR3 reads CATSIGPNTGELFF. DNA of the CDR3: TGTGCCACCAGCATCGGACCGAACACCGGGGAGCTGTTTTTT.

The chain has TRBV6-6 and TRBJ2-5; 8 bases are shared with TRBD2. CDR1 and CDR2 (germline): MNHNY, SVGAGI (reference sequence). V lost 0 bases, J lost 4 bases, and 4 bases stayed unmatched. CDR3 length: 15 residues. This chain's CDR3 is CASSYSGLAGETQYF. CDR3 nucleotide sequence: TGTGCCAGCAGTTACTCGGGGCTAGCGGGAGAGACCCAGTACTTC.

On this clone itself: At one end, the junction sequence differs from germline, possibly due to a read error. The chain links TRBV28 to TRBJ1-2; D may be TRBD1 (6 bases). Looked up from germline, CDR1 is MDHEN and CDR2 is SYDVKM. The CDR3 totals 12 residues. This CDR3 is CASSLGTWRTFF. CDR3 coding DNA: TGTGCCAGCAGTTTAGGGACATGGCGAACTTTCTTC.

The chain uses TRBV9 and TRBJ2-3; D gene unclear. CDR3 length: 13 residues. The ends were cut back, 1 base at V and 5 bases at J, with 8 bases in the middle. Germline V gene data show CDR1 as SGDLS and CDR2 as YYNGEE. CDR3 DNA sequence: TGTGCCAGCAGCGTAACTCTAGAAGATACGCAGTATTTT. Amino acids: CASSVTLEDTQYF.

The rearrangement uses TRBV10-3 and TRBJ2-7, with TRBD1 as a possible D gene (5 bases). The CDR3 consists of 17 residues. V was clipped by 0 bases and J by 2 bases, with 17 bases between them. Germline loops: CDR1 ENHRY, CDR2 SYGVKD. This chain's CDR3 is CAISESGQDKRTYEQYF. CDR3 sequence (DNA): TGTGCCATCAGTGAGTCGGGGCAGGACAAGAGGACCTACGAGCAGTACTTC.

V is TRBV5-4 and J is TRBJ2-5; TRBD2 matches 8 bases. This CDR3 is 17 amino acids long. V was clipped by 4 bases and J by 4 bases; unmatched bases: 15. The germline CDR1 and CDR2 sequences are SGHNT and YYREEE (reference sequence). The CDR3 region has the DNA TGTGCCAGCAGCGTTGACTTAGCGGGACGGCAGGTAGAGACCCAGTACTTC. Translation gives CASSVDLAGRQVETQYF.

This clone was seen only a few times. This CDR3 is CAWSVGGNSNQPQHF. The CDR3 DNA follows: TGTGCCTGGAGTGTAGGGGGGAATAGCAATCAGCCCCAGCATTTT. The V gene is TRBV30, the J gene TRBJ1-5, with a possible D match to TRBD1 (6 bases). The CDR3 consists of 15 residues. Trimming shortened V by 0 bases and J by 0 bases, and 9 bases separated the two germline ends. Germline CDR1 is GTSNPN and CDR2 is SVGIG (reference sequence).

The chain links TRBV7-2 to TRBJ2-5, with TRBD2 matching over 15 bases. The germline V gene encodes CDR1 SGHTA and CDR2 FQGNSA. Losses at the gene ends were 5 bases for V and 5 bases for J; bases not matched to a gene: 15. The CDR3 loop spans 19 amino acids. CDR3 in amino acids: CASSAVTGLAGGPEETQYF. The CDR3 DNA is TGTGCCAGCAGCGCAGTAACTGGACTAGCGGGGGGGCCTGAGGAGACCCAGTACTTC.

V is TRBV2 and J is TRBJ2-2; weak D call: TRBD2 (6 bases). Germline V gene lookup returns CDR1 SNHLY and CDR2 FYNNEI. This CDR3 is 15 amino acids long. Trimming stripped 3 bases from V and 5 bases from J, with 13 bases between. For the CDR3, the DNA is TGTGCCAGCAGTGAGGCGACTAGGAGGACCGGGGAGCTGTTTTTT. It translates to CASSEATRRTGELFF.

The chain employs TRBV28 and TRBJ1-1; D is unclear. CDR3 length equals 15 residues. Deletions cut 6 bases from V and 2 bases from J, with 16 bases between. Germline V gene sequence: CDR1 MDHEN, CDR2 SYDVKM. CDR3 nucleotide sequence: TGTGCCAGCAGGGAGAAGAAAGGCGCTAACACTGAAGCTTTCTTT. It is translated as CASREKKGANTEAFF.

The chain couples TRBV7-9 to TRBJ1-1; D is unclear. V was clipped by 1 base and J by 4 bases, with 10 bases between them. This CDR3 is 14 amino acids long. Per the germline V gene, CDR1 is SEHNR and CDR2 is FQNEAQ (reference sequence). CDR3 sequence: CASSLGWGGTEAFF. CDR3 in DNA: TGTGCCAGCAGCTTAGGGTGGGGAGGCACTGAAGCTTTCTTT.

This chain links TRBV5-1 with TRBJ2-2; a weak D match, TRBD2 (6 bases). The CDR3 has 16 residues. Between the trimmed V and J ends, which lost 1 base and 1 base, there was a span of 11 bases. Germline CDR1 reads SGHRS; CDR2 reads YFSETQ. CDR3 sequence reads: CASSLLAQGNTGELFF. The CDR3 nucleotides are TGCGCCAGCAGCTTGCTAGCGCAGGGGAACACCGGGGAGCTGTTTTTT. The full variable domain, its missing parts supplied by reference TRBV5-1 and TRBJ2-2, is KAGVTQTPRYLIKTRGQQVTLSCSPISGHRSVSWYQQTPGQGLQFLFEYFSETQRNKGNFPGRFSGRQFSNSRSEMNVSTLELGDSALYLCASSLLAQGNTGELFFGEGSRLTVL.

The chain is built from TRBV7-8 and TRBJ2-4; 10 bases align to TRBD2. This CDR3 has 14 residues. Losses at the gene ends were 5 bases for V and 12 bases for J; bases not matched to a gene: 10. Looked up from germline, CDR1 is SGHVS and CDR2 is FQNEAQ. The CDR3 bases are TGTGCCAGCAGCCAATATACTAGCGGGGAGACTCAGTACTTC. The encoded protein is CASSQYTSGETQYF.

The rearrangement links TRBV5-4 to TRBJ1-4; 9 bases line up with TRBD1. The CDR3 is 15 amino acids. J lost 3 bases, V lost 3 bases, and 3 bases had no gene match. Germline CDR1 is SGHNT and CDR2 is YYREEE (reference sequence). CDR3 sequence (DNA): TGTGCCAGCAGCTCCCGGGACAGGGCTAATGAAAAACTGTTTTTT. Translated, it gives CASSSRDRANEKLFF.

The chain carries TRBV6-5 and TRBJ2-7; D may be TRBD1 (5 bases). The CDR3 totals 14 residues. Germline CDR1 and CDR2: MNHEY and SVGAGI. Trimming stripped 5 bases from V and 1 base from J, with 12 bases between. CDR3 DNA: TGTGCCAGCAGTCCTCGGACATCATCCTACGAGCAGTACTTC. This encodes CASSPRTSSYEQYF.

CDR3 DNA: TGCGCCAGCAGCCAAAGTAGCGGAGAGGGGTTTGGCTACGAGCAGTACTTC. This encodes CASSQSSGEGFGYEQYF. The rearrangement links TRBV4-3 to TRBJ2-7, with D perhaps TRBD2 (6 bases). In germline, CDR1 is LGHNA, CDR2 YSLEER. The CDR3 extends over 17 amino acids. With 2 bases removed from V and 3 bases from J, the gap between germline ends came to 20 bases.

The rearrangement links TRBV25-1 to TRBJ2-5, with D perhaps matching TRBD2 (6 bases). This CDR3 comprises 14 residues. Germline CDR1 and CDR2: MGHDK and SYGVNS. Trimming removed 5 bases at V and 0 bases at J, with 10 bases between. CDR3 sequence reads: CASSSGGYQETQYF. DNA of the CDR3: TGTGCCAGCAGTTCTGGGGGGTACCAAGAGACCCAGTACTTC.

The chain carries TRBV5-5 and TRBJ2-3; 16 bases agree with TRBD2. The CDR3 is 17 amino acids. Germline V lookup: CDR1 SGHKS, CDR2 YYEKEE (reference sequence). Germline trimming cut 3 bases from V and 3 bases from J; bases unmatched to any gene: 4. Here the CDR3 DNA reads TGTGCCAGCAGCTCCCCGGGACTAGCGGGAGGGACAGATACGCAGTATTTT. Translated, it gives CASSSPGLAGGTDTQYF.

The chain couples TRBV7-2 to TRBJ1-2; TRBD1 is a possible D gene (5 bases). This CDR3 contains 14 residues. Trimming removed 4 bases at V and 6 bases at J, with 15 bases between. The germline CDR1 and CDR2 sequences are SGHTA and FQGNSA. CDR3 region: CASSSSRGRDGYTF. CDR3 nucleotide sequence: TGTGCCAGCAGCTCCTCCCGGGGCAGGGATGGCTACACCTTC. Supplemented by reference TRBV7-2 and TRBJ1-2, the full variable domain reads GAGVSQSPSNKVTEKGKDVELRCDPISGHTALYWYRQSLGQGLEFLIYFQGNSAPDKSGLPSDRFSAERTGGSVSTLTIQRTQQEDSAVYLCASSSSRGRDGYTFGSGTRLTVV.

This chain connects TRBV7-6 to TRBJ1-3; D not certain. Germline lookup yields CDR1 SGHVS and CDR2 FNYEAQ. The V and J ends lost 8 bases and 5 bases respectively, with 22 bases between them. This CDR3 comprises 16 residues. The CDR3 nucleotides are TGTGCCAGCGGTGTCTCATCCCAACTACGCAGAAACACCATATATTTT. This sequence encodes CASGVSSQLRRNTIYF.

This clone was observed a single time. The chain recombines TRBV5-1 with TRBJ2-1, with D unresolved. Trimming stripped 0 bases from V and 7 bases from J, with 5 bases between. This CDR3 has 12 amino acids. Germline CDR1 and CDR2: SGHRS and YFSETQ. The CDR3 nucleotides read TGCGCCAGCAGCTTGGCCGTTAATGAGCAGTTCTTC. This codes for CASSLAVNEQFF.

The genes are TRBV27 and TRBJ2-1; TRBD2 might be the D (5 bases). Germline V lookup: CDR1 MNHEY, CDR2 SMNVEV (reference sequence). V was trimmed by 6 bases and J by 8 bases, leaving 14 bases between them. The CDR3 length is 13 residues. CDR3 coding DNA: TGTGCCAGCAGCCCACCCTCTAGCTATGAGCAGTTCTTC. This gives the protein CASSPPSSYEQFF.

This chain links TRBV6-5 with TRBJ1-6; 8 positions match TRBD1. Germline CDR1 reads MNHEY; CDR2 reads SVGAGI. This CDR3 spans 11 amino acids. Trimming cost V 10 bases and J 11 bases; bases outside gene matches: 4. The CDR3 is CATLDRAPLHF. CDR3 coding DNA: TGTGCCACTTTGGACAGGGCACCCCTCCACTTT.

V gene TRBV6-6 combines with J gene TRBJ2-5, with D perhaps given as TRBD1 or TRBD2 (6 bases each). Germline-derived CDR1 and CDR2 are MNHNY and SVGAGI (reference sequence). Trimming shortened V by 6 bases and J by 5 bases, and 19 bases separated the two germline ends. The CDR3 is made up of 15 amino acids. The CDR3 bases are TGTGCCAGCAGCGACAGGAGGGGGGTAGGGGAGACCCAGTACTTC. The encoded protein is CASSDRRGVGETQYF.

The chain couples TRBV6-6 to TRBJ2-5; D possibly matches TRBD1 or TRBD2 (5 bases each). Matching the DNA end better, TRBJ2-7 makes the J call doubtful. The CDR3 has 14 residues. Germline V gene data show CDR1 as MNHNY and CDR2 as SVGAGI (reference sequence). In DNA form, the CDR3 reads TGTGCCAGCAGACCACGGGACGGAAGCTACGAGCAGTACTTC. It translates to CASRPRDGSYEQYF.

The J gene is TRBJ2-3, the V gene TRBV4-3; TRBD2 aligns across 12 bases. The length of the CDR3 is 17 residues. Germline V CDR1 and CDR2: LGHNA, YSLEER. V dropped 4 bases and J dropped 6; count of bases not matched to a gene: 11. The CDR3 here is CASSRRTSGKVGDTQYF. CDR3 bases: TGCGCCAGCAGCCGCCGGACTAGCGGGAAAGTGGGTGATACGCAGTATTTT.

The chain has TRBV10-3 and TRBJ2-3; unclear D gene. V lost 7 bases, J lost 1 base, and 9 bases lay in between. Germline assignment: CDR1 ENHRY and CDR2 SYGVKD. There are 13 residues in the CDR3. CDR3 amino acids: CAINLSGTDTQYF. For the CDR3, the DNA is TGTGCCATCAACCTAAGCGGCACAGATACGCAGTATTTT.

The J gene is TRBJ2-7, the V gene TRBV10-3; TRBD2 matches at 7 bases. Unmatched junction bases numbered 12, after V lost 10 bases and J lost 0 bases. The CDR3 runs 15 residues. Germline-derived CDR1 and CDR2 are ENHRY and SYGVKD. CDR3 sequence (DNA): TGTGCCACGGGGGGATCGACGGAAAGCTCCTACGAGCAGTACTTC. Its translation is CATGGSTESSYEQYF.

The chain couples TRBV28 to TRBJ2-3, with TRBD2 identical over 8 bases. The CDR3 consists of 16 residues. The trim removed 10 bases at V and 1 base at J, leaving 13 bases unmatched. CDR1 is MDHEN, CDR2 SYDVKM, per germline. CDR3 coding DNA: TGTGCCACCACAAATCATTTAGCGGGGCGCACAGATACGCAGTATTTT. Residues: CATTNHLAGRTDTQYF.

The chain has TRBV28 and TRBJ2-1, with D perhaps given as TRBD1 or TRBD2 (6 bases each). Trimming removed 5 bases from V and 4 bases from J, with 15 bases in between. Germline V gene lookup returns CDR1 MDHEN and CDR2 SYDVKM. This CDR3 is 15 amino acids long. CDR3 region: CASSPSGAGYNEQFF. Here the CDR3 DNA reads TGTGCCAGCAGTCCCTCGGGGGCAGGGTACAATGAGCAGTTCTTC.

V usage is TRBV7-3 and J usage is TRBJ2-5, with 11 bases matching TRBD2. With 5 bases clipped from V and 5 bases from J, the junction kept 4 bases outside the gene matches. The CDR3 is 14 residues long. The germline CDR1 and CDR2 sequences are SGHTA and FQGTGA. The DNA of the CDR3 is TGTGCCAGCAGCGCGCTAGCGGGGGGCGAGACCCAGTACTTC. This encodes CASSALAGGETQYF. The full variable domain, its missing parts supplied by reference TRBV7-3 and TRBJ2-5, is GAGVSQTPSNKVTEKGKYVELRCDPISGHTALYWYRQSLGQGPEFLIYFQGTGAADDSGLPNDRFFAVRPEGSVSTLKIQRTERGDSAVYLCASSALAGGETQYFGPGTRLLVL.